This T cell receptor beta chain derives from a study of T cell responses to AZD1222 COVID-19 vaccine. Study conclusions and caveats: Recipients of two AZD1222 doses showed rising Spike-specific TCR breadth and depth.

Method: immunoSEQ multiplex PCR; TCRdb's copy keeps in-frame clones and lacks some. The table lists 90,000 to 120,000 clones, over 80% of them singletons, with 5.5% to 7% in the top ten. Trimming shortened V by 5 bases and J by 5 bases, and 9 bases separated the two germline ends. The CDR3 runs to 13 residues. CDR1 is SNHLY, CDR2 FYNNEI, per germline. Of note for this clone: Its antigen is currently unknown.

The chain combines TRBV2 with TRBJ2-2; a possible D gene is TRBD1 (6 bases). The sequencing here drew on peripheral blood, taken 28 days after the second AZD1222 dose. This TCR came from an adult who received the AZD1222 COVID-19 vaccine. CDR3 loop: CASSSRGTGELFF. DNA for the CDR3: TGTGCCAGCAGTAGCAGGGGTACCGGGGAGCTGTTTTTT.